This TCR beta chain derives from a study of CD4 T cells in relation to SARS-CoV-2 and coronaviruses. Study overall: Negative control cultures got HIV-1 Nef peptides or no peptide. Overall study results and limits: In roughly 60% of donors, memory CD4+ clonotypes crossrecognized SARS-CoV-2 and at least one common cold coronavirus spike.

Germline loops: CDR1 SNHLY, CDR2 FYNNEI. The CDR3 covers 10 residues. Trimming pared 11 bases from V and 5 bases from J, leaving 10 bases between. The repertoire was sequenced with immunoSEQ multiplex PCR; TCRdb's copy has only in-frame clones and lacks some. The sample comprises 20,000 to 25,000 clones, around 76% of which are singletons, and approximately 15% rests with the top ten. Comment on this clone: Its antigen is unknown.

CD4+ T cells from unexposed donors were obtained before the COVID-19 pandemic (2011-2018). The cells were cultured for 10 days before CD4+ T cells were isolated. Cells permitting, SARS-CoV-2 S/N and four cold-coronavirus spikes were tested on unexposed-donor CD4+ T cells. The TCR originated in a human donor in good health. The genes are TRBV2 and TRBJ2-7; no reliable D call. The sample consisted of CD4+ T cells from PBMCs, cultured in vitro. The CDR3 region is CASAIHEQYF. The DNA of the CDR3 is TGTGCCTCCGCGATACACGAGCAGTACTTC.